This T cell receptor beta chain was retrieved from a study of blood T cells in healthy people across ages. The V gene's germline CDR1 is MGHRA and CDR2 YSYEKL. V shed 2 bases and J 8 bases; nucleotides not matched to a gene: 4. This CDR3 is built from 15 residues. Only a few counts were recorded for this clonotype. Total RNA, at least 6 micrograms per sample, came from PBMCs. Using a J-beta primer mix together with a sample-barcoded 5' primer, a second PCR was run for about 7 to 12 cycles. Each CDR3 protein gets one entry after TCRdb re-called the 5' RACE reads with MiXCR. The sample has roughly 500,000 distinct CDR3 sequences; approximately 30% are singletons.

Sequencing used blood. This chain links TRBV4-1 with TRBJ1-6; 9 nucleotides match TRBD1. The clonotype comes from a woman aged 65 to 85 in good health. CDR3 in DNA: TGCGCCAGCAGCCAAAATGGACAGGGGCATTCACCCCTCCACTTT. Protein: CASSQNGQGHSPLHF.